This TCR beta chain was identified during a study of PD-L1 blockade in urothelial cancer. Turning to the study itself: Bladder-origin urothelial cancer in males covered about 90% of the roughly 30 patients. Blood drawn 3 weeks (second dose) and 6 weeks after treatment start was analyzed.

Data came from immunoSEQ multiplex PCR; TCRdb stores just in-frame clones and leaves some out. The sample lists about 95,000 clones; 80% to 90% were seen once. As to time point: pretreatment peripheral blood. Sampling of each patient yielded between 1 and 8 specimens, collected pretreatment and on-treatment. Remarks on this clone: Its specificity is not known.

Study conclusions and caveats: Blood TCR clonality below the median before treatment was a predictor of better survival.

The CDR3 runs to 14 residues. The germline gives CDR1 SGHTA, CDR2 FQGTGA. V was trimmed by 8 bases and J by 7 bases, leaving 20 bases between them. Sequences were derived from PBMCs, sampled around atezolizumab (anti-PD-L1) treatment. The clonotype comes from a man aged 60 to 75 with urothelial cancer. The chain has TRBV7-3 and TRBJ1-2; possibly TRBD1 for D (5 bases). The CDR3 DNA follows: TGTGCCAGCGGGTTTGGCCAGGACATTTCTGGCTACACCTTC. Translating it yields CASGFGQDISGYTF. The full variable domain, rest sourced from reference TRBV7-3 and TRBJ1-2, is GAGVSQTPSNKVTEKGKYVELRCDPISGHTALYWYRQSLGQGPEFLIYFQGTGAADDSGLPNDRFFAVRPEGSVSTLKIQRTERGDSAVYLCASGFGQDISGYTFGSGTRLTVV.